This T cell receptor (beta chain) stems from a study of cytomegalovirus exposure and HLA in healthy donors. Study-level results: In a later analysis, HLA-associated beta chains showed higher expansion and lower generation probabilities than comparable chains.

This clone has just one count. Its target is not known. PCR was performed using 60 Vbeta and 13 Jbeta primers. Measured with immunoSEQ multiplex PCR; TCRdb has only the in-frame clones, and not every one. This table has fewer than 200,000 clones, around 65% appearing once. The material sequenced was PBMCs. The source of this sequence is a woman aged 40-49 years in good health and CMV-seropositive.

CDR3 DNA: TGTGCCAGCAGCTTGGCCGGGGGACGGAGAAACACCATATATTTT. Its translation: CASSLAGGRRNTIYF. The chain carries TRBV5-6 and TRBJ1-3; maybe TRBD1 (5 bases). This CDR3 region has 15 residues. The germline CDR1 and CDR2 sequences are SGHDT and YYEEEE. V was trimmed by 0 bases and J by 5 bases, leaving 12 bases between them.